Sequencing of this T cell receptor (beta chain) was carried out in a study of cytomegalovirus exposure and HLA in healthy donors. Study overall: It was reported in a later analysis that the 100 to 150 validation repertoires used the same platform as the 666 first-cohort repertoires. General study results and limits: TCR beta chains numbering under 200 were designated cytomegalovirus-associated.

Repertoires were generated with immunoSEQ multiplex PCR, while TCRdb's copy carries only in-frame clones and drops some. The sample comprises about 65,000 clones, roughly 94% of which are singletons, and 1% to 1.5% rests with the top ten. As concerns this clone: Antigen unknown.

V lost 2 bases to trimming and J lost 4 bases; unmatched junction nucleotides: 9. CDR3 length equals 18 residues. CDR1 and CDR2 from the germline V gene are LGHNA and YSLEER. The clonotype originates from a woman aged 18-30 years in good health and CMV-seronegative. The V and J genes are TRBV4-3 and TRBJ2-3, with 13 positions matching TRBD2. The specimen sequenced was PBMCs. The CDR3 sequence is CASSQLGLAGVTADTQYF. CDR3 nucleotides: TGCGCCAGCAGCCAACTAGGACTAGCGGGAGTGACGGCAGATACGCAGTATTTT.